The present T cell receptor beta chain was sequenced within a study of cytomegalovirus exposure and HLA in healthy donors. The CDR3 has 13 amino acids. Trimming removed 5 bases from V and 5 bases from J, with 13 bases in between. Germline V gene sequence: CDR1 MNHNY, CDR2 SVGAGI (reference sequence). 60 Vbeta and 13 Jbeta primers were used in PCR. Measured with immunoSEQ multiplex PCR; TCRdb has only the in-frame clones, and not every one. There are 90,000 to 110,000 clones in the sample; around 86% occur only once, and 6.9% lies in the top ten. This TCR was sampled from a man in his thirties or forties in good health and CMV-seropositive. The chain carries TRBV6-6 and TRBJ2-7; D unresolved. Material for sequencing was PBMCs. The CDR3 DNA is TGTGCCAGCAGTACCCTACTTAGCCACGAGCAGTACTTC. It encodes CASSTLLSHEQYF.